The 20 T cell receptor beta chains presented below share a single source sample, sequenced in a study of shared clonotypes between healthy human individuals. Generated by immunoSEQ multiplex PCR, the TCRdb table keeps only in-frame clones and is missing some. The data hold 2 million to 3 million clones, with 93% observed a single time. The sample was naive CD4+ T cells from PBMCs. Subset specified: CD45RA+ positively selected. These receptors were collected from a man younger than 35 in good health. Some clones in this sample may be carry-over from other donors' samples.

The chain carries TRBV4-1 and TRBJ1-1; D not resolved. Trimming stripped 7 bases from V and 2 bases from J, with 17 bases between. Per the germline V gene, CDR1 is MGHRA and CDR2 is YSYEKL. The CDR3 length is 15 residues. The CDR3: CASKGYAQINTEAFF. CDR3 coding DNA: TGCGCCAGCAAAGGATATGCCCAGATAAACACTGAAGCTTTCTTT.

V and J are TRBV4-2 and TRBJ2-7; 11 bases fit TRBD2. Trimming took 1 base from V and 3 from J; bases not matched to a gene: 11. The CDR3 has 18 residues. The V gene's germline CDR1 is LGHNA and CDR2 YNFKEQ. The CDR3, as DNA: TGTGCCAGCAGCCAAGGTCGGTCACTAGCGGGAGTGGTCTACGAGCAGTACTTC. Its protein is CASSQGRSLAGVVYEQYF.

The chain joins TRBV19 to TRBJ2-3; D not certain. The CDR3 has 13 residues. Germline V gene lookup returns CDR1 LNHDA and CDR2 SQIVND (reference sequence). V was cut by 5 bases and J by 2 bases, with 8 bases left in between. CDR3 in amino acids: CASSPTNTDTQYF. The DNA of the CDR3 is TGTGCCAGTAGTCCAACCAACACAGATACGCAGTATTTT.

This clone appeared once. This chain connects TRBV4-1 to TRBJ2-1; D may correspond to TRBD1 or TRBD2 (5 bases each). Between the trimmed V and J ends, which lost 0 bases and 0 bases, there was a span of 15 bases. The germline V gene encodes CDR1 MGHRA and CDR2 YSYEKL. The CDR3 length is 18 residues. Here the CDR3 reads CASSQDTGRGNSYNEQFF. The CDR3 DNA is TGCGCCAGCAGCCAAGATACGGGACGGGGAAACTCCTACAATGAGCAGTTCTTC.

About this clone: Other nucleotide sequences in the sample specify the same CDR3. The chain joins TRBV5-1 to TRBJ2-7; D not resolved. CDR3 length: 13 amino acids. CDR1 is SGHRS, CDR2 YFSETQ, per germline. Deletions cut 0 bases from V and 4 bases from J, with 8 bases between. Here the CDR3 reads CASSLATPYEQYF. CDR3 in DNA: TGCGCCAGCAGCTTGGCTACACCGTACGAGCAGTACTTC.

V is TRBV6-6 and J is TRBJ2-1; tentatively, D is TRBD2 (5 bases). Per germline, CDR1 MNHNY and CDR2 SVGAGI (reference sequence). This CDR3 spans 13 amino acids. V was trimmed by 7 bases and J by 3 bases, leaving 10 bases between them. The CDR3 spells CASTSGGYNEQFF. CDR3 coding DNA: TGTGCCAGCACCAGCGGTGGCTACAATGAGCAGTTCTTC.

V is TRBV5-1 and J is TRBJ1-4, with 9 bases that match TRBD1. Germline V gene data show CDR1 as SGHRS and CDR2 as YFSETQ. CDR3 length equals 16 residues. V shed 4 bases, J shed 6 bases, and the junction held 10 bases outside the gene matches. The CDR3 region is CASSVNTGTGYEKLFF. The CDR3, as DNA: TGCGCCAGCAGCGTCAATACCGGGACAGGGTATGAAAAACTGTTTTTT.

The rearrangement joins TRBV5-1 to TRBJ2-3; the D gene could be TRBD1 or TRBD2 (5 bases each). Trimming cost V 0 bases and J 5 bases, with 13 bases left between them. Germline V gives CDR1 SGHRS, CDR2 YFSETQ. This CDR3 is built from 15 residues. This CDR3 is CASSLAGAGKDTQYF. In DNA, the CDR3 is TGCGCCAGCAGCTTGGCCGGGGCAGGTAAAGATACGCAGTATTTT.

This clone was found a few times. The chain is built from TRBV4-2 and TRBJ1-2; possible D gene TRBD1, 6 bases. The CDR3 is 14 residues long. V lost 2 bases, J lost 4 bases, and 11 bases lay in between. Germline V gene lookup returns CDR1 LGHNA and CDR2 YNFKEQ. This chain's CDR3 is CASSQRDTAYGYTF. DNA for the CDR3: TGTGCCAGCAGCCAACGGGACACAGCCTATGGCTACACCTTC.

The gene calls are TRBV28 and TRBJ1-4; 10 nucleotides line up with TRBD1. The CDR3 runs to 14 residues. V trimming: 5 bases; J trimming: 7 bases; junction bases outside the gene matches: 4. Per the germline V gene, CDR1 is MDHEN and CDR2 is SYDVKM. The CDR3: CASSVGQGVEKLFF. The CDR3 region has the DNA TGTGCCAGCAGTGTCGGACAGGGGGTTGAAAAACTGTTTTTT.

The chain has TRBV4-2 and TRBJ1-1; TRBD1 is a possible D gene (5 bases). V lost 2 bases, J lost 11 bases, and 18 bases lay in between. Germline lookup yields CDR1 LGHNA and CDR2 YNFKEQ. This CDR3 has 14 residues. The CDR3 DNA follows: TGTGCCAGCAGCCAACGGCTTTCAGGAGGGGAGGCTTTCTTT. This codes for CASSQRLSGGEAFF.

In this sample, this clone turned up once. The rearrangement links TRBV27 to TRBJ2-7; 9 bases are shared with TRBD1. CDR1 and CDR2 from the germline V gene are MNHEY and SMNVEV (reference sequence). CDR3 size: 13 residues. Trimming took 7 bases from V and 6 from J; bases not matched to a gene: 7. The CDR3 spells CASTGQGAREQYF. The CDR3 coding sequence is TGTGCCAGCACGGGACAGGGAGCACGCGAGCAGTACTTC.

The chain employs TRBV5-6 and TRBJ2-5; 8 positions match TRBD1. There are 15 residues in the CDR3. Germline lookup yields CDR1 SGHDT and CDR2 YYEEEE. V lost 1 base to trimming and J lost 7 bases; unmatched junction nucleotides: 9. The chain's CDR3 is CASSLSGQGWGTQYF. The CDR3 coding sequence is TGTGCCAGCAGCTTGTCAGGACAGGGTTGGGGGACCCAGTACTTC.

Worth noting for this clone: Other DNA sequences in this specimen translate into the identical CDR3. This chain's CDR3 is CASSSPGQGTDEQYF. CDR3 coding DNA: TGTGCCAGCAGTTCCCCGGGACAGGGGACGGACGAGCAGTACTTC. The chain recombines TRBV28 with TRBJ2-7; 10 bases match TRBD1. Germline CDR1 is MDHEN and CDR2 is SYDVKM. Trimming cost V 4 bases and J 5 bases; bases outside gene matches: 8. This CDR3 spans 15 amino acids.

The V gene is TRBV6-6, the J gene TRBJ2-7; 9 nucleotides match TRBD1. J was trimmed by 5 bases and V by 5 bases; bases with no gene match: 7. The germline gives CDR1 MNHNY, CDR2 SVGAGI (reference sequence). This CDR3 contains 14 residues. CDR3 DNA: TGTGCCAGCAGTCGACAGGGGGGAGAGGACGAGCAGTACTTC. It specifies CASSRQGGEDEQYF.

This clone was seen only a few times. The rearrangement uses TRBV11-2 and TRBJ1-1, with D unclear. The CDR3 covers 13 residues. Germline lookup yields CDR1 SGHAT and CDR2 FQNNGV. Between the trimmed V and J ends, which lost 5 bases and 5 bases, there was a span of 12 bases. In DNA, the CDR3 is TGTGCCAGCAGCCCTAACATTCAAACTGAAGCTTTCTTT. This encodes CASSPNIQTEAFF.

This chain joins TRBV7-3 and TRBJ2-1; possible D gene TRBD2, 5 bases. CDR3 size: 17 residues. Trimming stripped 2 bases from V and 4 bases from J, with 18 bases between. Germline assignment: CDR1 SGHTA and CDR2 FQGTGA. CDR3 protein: CASSLPLAQGIYNEQFF. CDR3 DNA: TGTGCCAGCAGCTTACCCCTAGCACAAGGTATATACAATGAGCAGTTCTTC.

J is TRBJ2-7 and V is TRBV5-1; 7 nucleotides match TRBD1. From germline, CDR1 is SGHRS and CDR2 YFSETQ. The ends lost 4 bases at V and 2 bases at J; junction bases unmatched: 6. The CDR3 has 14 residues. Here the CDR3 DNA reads TGCGCCAGCAGCGGTACAGGGGTTGCCTACGAGCAGTACTTC. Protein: CASSGTGVAYEQYF.

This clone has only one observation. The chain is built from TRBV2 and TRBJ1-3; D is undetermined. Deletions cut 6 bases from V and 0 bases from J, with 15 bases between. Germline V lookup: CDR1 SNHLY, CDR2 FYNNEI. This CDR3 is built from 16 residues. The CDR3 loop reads CASSAASSISGNTIYF. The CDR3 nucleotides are TGTGCCAGCAGCGCGGCTAGCTCAATCTCTGGAAACACCATATATTTT.

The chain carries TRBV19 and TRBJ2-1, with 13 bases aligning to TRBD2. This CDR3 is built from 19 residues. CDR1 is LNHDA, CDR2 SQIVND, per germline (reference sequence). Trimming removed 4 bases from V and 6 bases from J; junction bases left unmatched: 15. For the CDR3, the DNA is TGTGCCAGTAGTACCTCCGCCGGGACTAGCGGGACCTGGCTCAATGAGCAGTTCTTC. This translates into CASSTSAGTSGTWLNEQFF.